This entry describes one T cell receptor (beta chain). The antigen it binds to is not known. No much larger clone exists at a distance of one base, and base qualities are not known. These data come from a study of blood T cell repertoires in COVID-19 (TCRdb year 2020). Regarding the complete study: Samples covering the acute and convalescent phases of COVID-19 were provided by collaborators in the United States, Italy and Spain. The material from the prospective study consisted of cDNA or gDNA derived from T cells, B-cell-depleted T cells, or PBMCs. Subjects who had been exposed to COVID-19, were actively infected with it, or had recovered from it provided the deeply sampled blood TCRbeta repertoires that made up the dataset. The repertoires were made available in a free public database intended to serve as a resource for research on the immune response to SARS-CoV-2. Samples were obtained from the ongoing ImmuneRACE study (first 160 participants) and from about 1,300 subjects provided by 6 global collaborators. The sample metadata nearly always contained a de-identified subject ID, COVID-19 status, age in years and sex. Where available, HLA class I and class II types were taken from metadata supplied by the sample provider and were not determined by assay-based typing. Study-level results and caveats: How much clinical and demographic metadata was included differed by source and by participant, and the metadata was provided uncurated.

The collaborating institutions used their own protocols to collect whole blood in K2EDTA tubes. For TCRbeta analysis, collaborators shipped samples in one of three forms: frozen whole blood, isolated PBMCs, or DNA extracted from either of those sample types. TCRbeta CDR3 regions were amplified from genomic DNA using the immunoSEQ Assay, a bias-controlled multiplex PCR. The original methods were these. The number of nucleated cells in each sample was estimated from the amplification of reference gene primers within the assay. Sequence reads were collapsed and filtered to measure the absolute abundance of every unique TCRbeta CDR3 rearrangement. For each sample, productive Simpson clonality was calculated by taking the square root of Simpson's diversity index across productive rearrangements. Imported from immuneACCESS, the table was reduced by TCRdb to in-frame sequences with V and J called. These copies leave out some clones; in studies compared against another copy, an unresolved V gene accounts for under half, and the cause of the remainder is not known. V and J calls plus clone size are reproduced from that table; the DNA served to infer D and trimming. The sample table contains about 35,000 clones; only one count was recorded for around 83% of them. The ten biggest clones cover 35% to 55% of the sample.

The CDR3 starts with the cysteine, ends with the phenylalanine, and has 12 residues. Kept here is only the CDR3 DNA, which spans 36 bases and is read in frame from base 1. The V end loses 4 bases and the J end loses 0 bases, and a stretch of 2 bases separates them. CDR1 and CDR2 (SGHNT, YENEEA) derive from the germline V gene. The receptor chain draws on TRBV11-3 and TRBJ2-3, with the D gene not confidently named. This sequence originates from a man between 60 and 75 years old with active or convalescent COVID-19. Sequenced material: peripheral blood. The nucleotides are TGTGCCAGCAGCTCTAGCACAGATACGCAGTATTTT. Its translation reads: CASSSSTDTQYF. The CDR3 plus the reference TRBV11-3 and TRBJ2-3 genes for the other parts give the full variable domain: EAGVVQSPRYKIIEKKQPVAFWCNPISGHNTLYWYLQNLGQGPELLIRYENEEAVDDSQLPKDRFSAERLKGVDSTLKIQPAELGDSAVYLCASSSSTDTQYFGPGTRLTVL.